This TCR beta chain came from a study of a mutant IDH1 vaccine in newly diagnosed glioma. Study information: The study gave patients eight vaccinations in weeks 1, 3, 5, 7, 11, 15, 19, 23. The therapy given earlier, which was standard therapy, consisted of radiotherapy, temozolomide, or both, and most of the patients received both.

Time point indicated: week 23, last vaccination. It was 300 ug of mutant IDH1 20-mer peptide that made up each vaccine dose, given with topical imiquimod. A note on this clone: No antigen is known for it.

Clones were read by immunoSEQ multiplex PCR, and TCRdb kept only the in-frame ones, dropping some. This sample has fewer than 45,000 clones, with roughly 80% found just once. The V gene's germline CDR1 is SGHRS and CDR2 YFSETQ. Trimming took 0 bases from V and 3 from J, leaving 12 bases between them. This CDR3 is 15 amino acids long. The sample in question was PBMCs, obtained from a glioma patient whose treatment included an IDH1 peptide vaccine. This TCR was recovered from a man aged 50-60 years with glioma. This chain connects TRBV5-1 to TRBJ2-5; TRBD1 is a possible D gene (5 bases). The CDR3 DNA follows: TGCGCCAGCAGCTTGGCCGTCGGCAGGGAAGAGACCCAGTACTTC. Protein sequence: CASSLAVGREETQYF.